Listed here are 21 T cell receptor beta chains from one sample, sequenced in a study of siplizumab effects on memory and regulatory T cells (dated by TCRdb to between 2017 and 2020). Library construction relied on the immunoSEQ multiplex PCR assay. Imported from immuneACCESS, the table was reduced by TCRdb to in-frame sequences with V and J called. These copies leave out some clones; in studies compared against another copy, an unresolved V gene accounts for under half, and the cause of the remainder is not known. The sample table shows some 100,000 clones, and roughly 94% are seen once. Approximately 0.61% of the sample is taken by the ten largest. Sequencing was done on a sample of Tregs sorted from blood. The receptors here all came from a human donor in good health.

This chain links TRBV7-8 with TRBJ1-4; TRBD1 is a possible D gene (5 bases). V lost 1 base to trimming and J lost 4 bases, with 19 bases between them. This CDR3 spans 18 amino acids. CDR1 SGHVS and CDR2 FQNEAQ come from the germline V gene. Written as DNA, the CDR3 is TGTGCCAGCAGCTTAGTGGGGACGCCACGTCCAAATAATGAAAAACTGTTTTTT. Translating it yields CASSLVGTPRPNNEKLFF.

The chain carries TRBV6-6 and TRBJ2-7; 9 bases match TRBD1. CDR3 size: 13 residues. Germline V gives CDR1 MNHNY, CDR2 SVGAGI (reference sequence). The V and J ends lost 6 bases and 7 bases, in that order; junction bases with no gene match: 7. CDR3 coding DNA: TGTGCCAGCAGCGGACAGGGGCCGTCTGAGCAGTACTTC. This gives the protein CASSGQGPSEQYF.

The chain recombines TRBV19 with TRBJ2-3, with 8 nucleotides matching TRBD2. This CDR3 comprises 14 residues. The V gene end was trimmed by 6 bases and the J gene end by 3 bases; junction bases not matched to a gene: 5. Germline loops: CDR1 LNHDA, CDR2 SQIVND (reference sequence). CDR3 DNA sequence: TGTGCCAGTAGCTCAGCGGGAGCAACAGATACGCAGTATTTT. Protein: CASSSAGATDTQYF.

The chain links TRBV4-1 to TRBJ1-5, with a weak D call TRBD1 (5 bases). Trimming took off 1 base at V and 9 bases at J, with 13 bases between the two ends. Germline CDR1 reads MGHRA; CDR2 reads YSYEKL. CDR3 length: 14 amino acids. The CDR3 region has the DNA TGCGCCAGCAGCCAAGGTGGCAGGGCCCGGCCCCAGCATTTT. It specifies CASSQGGRARPQHF.

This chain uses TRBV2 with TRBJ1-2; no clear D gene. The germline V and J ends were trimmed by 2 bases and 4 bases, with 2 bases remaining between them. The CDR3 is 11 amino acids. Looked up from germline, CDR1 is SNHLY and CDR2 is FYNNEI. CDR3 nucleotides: TGTGCCAGCAGTGAATCCTATGGCTACACCTTC. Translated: CASSESYGYTF.

The CDR3 bases are TGTGCCAGCAGCCAGACAAGGCAAGGTGAGCAGTTCTTC. Translating gives CASSQTRQGEQFF. This rearrangement joins TRBV14 to TRBJ2-1; D not certain. The ends were cut back, 3 bases at V and 9 bases at J, with 12 bases in the middle. Germline values: CDR1 SGHDN, CDR2 FVKESK. The CDR3 extends over 13 amino acids.

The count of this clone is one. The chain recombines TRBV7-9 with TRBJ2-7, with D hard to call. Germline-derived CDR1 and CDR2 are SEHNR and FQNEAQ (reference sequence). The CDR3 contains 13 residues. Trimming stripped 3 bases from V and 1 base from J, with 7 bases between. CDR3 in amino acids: CASSFGHSYEQYF. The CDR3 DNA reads TGTGCCAGCAGCTTCGGGCATTCCTACGAGCAGTACTTC.

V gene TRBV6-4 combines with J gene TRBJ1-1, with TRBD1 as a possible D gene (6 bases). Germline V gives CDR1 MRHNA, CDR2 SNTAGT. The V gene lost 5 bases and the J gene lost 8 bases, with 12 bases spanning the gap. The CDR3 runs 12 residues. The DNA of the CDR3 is TGTGCCAGCAGTCCGGGACAAACAGAAGCTTTCTTT. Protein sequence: CASSPGQTEAFF.

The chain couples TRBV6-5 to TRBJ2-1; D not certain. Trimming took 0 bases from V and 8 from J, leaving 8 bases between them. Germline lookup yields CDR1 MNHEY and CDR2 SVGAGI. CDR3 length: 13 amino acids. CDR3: CASSYSRIHEQFF. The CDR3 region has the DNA TGTGCCAGCAGTTACTCGAGAATTCATGAGCAGTTCTTC.

CDR3 residues: CASSLGKDRRQPQHF. Written as DNA, the CDR3 is TGTGCCAGCAGTTTGGGCAAGGACAGAAGACAGCCCCAGCATTTT. This rearrangement joins TRBV28 to TRBJ1-5; D is perhaps TRBD1 (6 bases). Trimming shortened V by 3 bases and J by 7 bases, and 16 bases separated the two germline ends. The germline gives CDR1 MDHEN, CDR2 SYDVKM. CDR3 size: 15 residues.

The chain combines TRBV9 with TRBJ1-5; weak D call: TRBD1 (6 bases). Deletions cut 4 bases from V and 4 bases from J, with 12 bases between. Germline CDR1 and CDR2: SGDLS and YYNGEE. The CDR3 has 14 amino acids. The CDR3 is CASSLTGRNQPQHF. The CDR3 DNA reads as TGTGCCAGCAGCCTGACAGGCCGTAATCAGCCCCAGCATTTT.

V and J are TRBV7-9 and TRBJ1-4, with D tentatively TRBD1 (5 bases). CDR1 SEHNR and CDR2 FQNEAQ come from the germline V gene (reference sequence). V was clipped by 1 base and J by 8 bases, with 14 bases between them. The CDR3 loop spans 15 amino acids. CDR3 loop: CASSLVQGGREKLFF. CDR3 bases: TGTGCCAGCAGCTTAGTGCAGGGAGGTCGCGAAAAACTGTTTTTT.

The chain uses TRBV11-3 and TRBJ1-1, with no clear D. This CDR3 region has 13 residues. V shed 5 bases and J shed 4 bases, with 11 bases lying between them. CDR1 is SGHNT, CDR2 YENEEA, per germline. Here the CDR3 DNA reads TGTGCCAGCAGCCCTTCGTTTCTCACTGAAGCTTTCTTT. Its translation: CASSPSFLTEAFF.

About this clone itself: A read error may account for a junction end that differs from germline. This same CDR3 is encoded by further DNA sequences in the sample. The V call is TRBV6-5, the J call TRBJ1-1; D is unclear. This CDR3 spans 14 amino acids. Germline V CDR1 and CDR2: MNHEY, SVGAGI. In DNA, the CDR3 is TGTGCCAGCAGCTACTCGACGGTGAACACTGAAGCTTTCTTT. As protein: CASSYSTVNTEAFF.

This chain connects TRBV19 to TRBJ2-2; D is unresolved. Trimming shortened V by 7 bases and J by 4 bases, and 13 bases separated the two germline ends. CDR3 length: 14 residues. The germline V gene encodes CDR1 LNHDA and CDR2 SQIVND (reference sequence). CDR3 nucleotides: TGTGCCAGTAATTTCTGGAAACTCACCGGGGAGCTGTTTTTT. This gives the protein CASNFWKLTGELFF.

The CDR3 sequence is CASSSLGTEAFF. DNA for the CDR3: TGTGCCAGCAGCTCCCTCGGGACTGAAGCTTTCTTT. This chain connects TRBV7-9 to TRBJ1-1; D call uncertain. Per germline, CDR1 SEHNR and CDR2 FQNEAQ (reference sequence). The CDR3 length is 12 residues. The V and J ends lost 4 bases and 5 bases respectively, with 8 bases between them.

For the CDR3, the DNA is TGTGCCAGCAGCTTATTAGGGGGGCTAGCCAAAAACATTCAGTACTTC. This gives the protein CASSLLGGLAKNIQYF. The chain joins TRBV11-2 to TRBJ2-4; the D gene could be TRBD1 or TRBD2 (6 bases each). The V end was cut by 2 bases, the J end by 0 bases, with 11 bases between. The CDR3 runs to 16 residues. CDR1 and CDR2 (germline): SGHAT, FQNNGV.

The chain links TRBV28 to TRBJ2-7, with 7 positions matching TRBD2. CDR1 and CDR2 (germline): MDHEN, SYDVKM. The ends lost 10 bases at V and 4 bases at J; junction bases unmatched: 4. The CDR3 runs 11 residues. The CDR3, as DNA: TGTGCCACGGGGGGTCTTTACGAGCAGTACTTC. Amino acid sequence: CATGGLYEQYF. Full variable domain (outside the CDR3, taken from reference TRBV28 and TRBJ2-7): DVKVTQSSRYLVKRTGEKVFLECVQDMDHENMFWYRQDPGLGLRLIYFSYDVKMKEKGDIPEGYSVSREKKERFSLILESASTNQTSMYLCATGGLYEQYFGPGTRLTVT.

The CDR3 region is CASSLVGKANEKLFF. DNA of the CDR3: TGTGCCAGCAGCTTGGTAGGGAAGGCTAATGAAAAACTGTTTTTT. The chain uses TRBV5-6 and TRBJ1-4; D is unresolved. The V gene lost 0 bases and the J gene lost 3 bases, with 9 bases spanning the gap. Germline assignment: CDR1 SGHDT and CDR2 YYEEEE. This CDR3 has 15 amino acids.

The DNA of the CDR3 is TGTGCCAGCTCACCACAGGACATGGGGGGAAAGGGCTACACCTTC. The encoded protein is CASSPQDMGGKGYTF. The rearrangement uses TRBV18 and TRBJ1-2; perhaps TRBD1 as D (5 bases). The CDR3 sequence is 15 residues long. The germline V and J ends were trimmed by 1 base and 8 bases, with 17 bases remaining between them. Germline V gene data show CDR1 as KGHSH and CDR2 as LQKENI.

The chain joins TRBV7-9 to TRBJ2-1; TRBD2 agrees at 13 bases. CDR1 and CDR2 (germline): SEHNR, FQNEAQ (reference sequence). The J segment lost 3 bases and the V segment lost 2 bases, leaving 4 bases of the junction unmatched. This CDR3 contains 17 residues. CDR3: CASSLPWTSGSYNEQFF. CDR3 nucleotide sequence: TGTGCCAGCAGCTTACCGTGGACTAGCGGGAGCTACAATGAGCAGTTCTTC.